This T cell receptor (beta chain) was obtained from a study of T cells after posttransplantation cyclophosphamide. The method was immunoSEQ multiplex PCR; TCRdb's version includes in-frame clones alone and lacks a portion of them. The sample consists of 10,000 to 15,000 clones, roughly 2% of them appearing once. Busulfan-fludarabine conditioning, marrow transplant, and cyclophosphamide on days +3 and +4 were administered. This clone was observed a few times. The starting material was PBMCs, obtained after allogeneic stem cell transplant with posttransplant cyclophosphamide. The receptor comes from a male patient in his 30s who received an allogeneic stem cell transplant from a related donor, was CMV-positive, and had no GVHD. Some T cells may be supplied by the graft donor.

The CDR3 loop is CASSLVNSYEQYF. In DNA form, the CDR3 reads TGTGCCAGCAGCTTAGTAAACAGTTACGAGCAGTACTTC. This chain connects TRBV7-9 to TRBJ2-7; D gene unclear. This CDR3 has 13 residues. The germline V gene encodes CDR1 SEHNR and CDR2 FQNEAQ (reference sequence). V lost 1 base, J lost 4 bases, and 8 bases lay in between.